This T cell receptor beta chain was obtained from a study of shared clonotypes between healthy human individuals. Original processing methods: Junction-only sequences without quality scores were provided by ImmunoSEQ, so filtering was different. The protocol was immunoSEQ multiplex PCR, while the TCRdb copy is restricted to in-frame clones and leaves out a portion. V and J calls and clone size are those listed in that table; D and trimming were worked out from the DNA. The sample records 2 million to 3 million clones, approximately 93% being singletons. The CDR3 is 15 residues long. V lost 0 bases and J lost 5, with 14 bases in between. Germline V gives CDR1 SGDLS, CDR2 YYNGEE.

The chain uses TRBV9 and TRBJ2-5; TRBD2 might be the D (6 bases). This TCR was recovered from a man aged 18 to 29 in good health. Some clones in this sample may be carry-over from other donors' samples. The material sequenced was naive CD4+ T cells from PBMCs. Subset reported: CD45RA+ positively selected. The chain's CDR3 is CASSVGTTLMETQYF. CDR3 bases: TGTGCCAGCAGCGTAGGGACTACCCTGATGGAGACCCAGTACTTC.